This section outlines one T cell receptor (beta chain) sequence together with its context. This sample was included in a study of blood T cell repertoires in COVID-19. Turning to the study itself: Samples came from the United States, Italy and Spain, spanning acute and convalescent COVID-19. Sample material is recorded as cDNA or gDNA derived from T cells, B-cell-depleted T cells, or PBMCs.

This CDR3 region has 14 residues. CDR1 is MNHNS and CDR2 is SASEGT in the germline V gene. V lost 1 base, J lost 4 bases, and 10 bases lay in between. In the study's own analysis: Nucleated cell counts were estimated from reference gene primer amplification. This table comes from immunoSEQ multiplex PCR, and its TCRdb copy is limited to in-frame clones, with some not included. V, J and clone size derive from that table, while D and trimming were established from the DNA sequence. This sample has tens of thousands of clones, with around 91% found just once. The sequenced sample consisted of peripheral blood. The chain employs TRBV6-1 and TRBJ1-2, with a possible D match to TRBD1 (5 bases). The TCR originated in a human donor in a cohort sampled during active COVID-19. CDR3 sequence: CASSEEGRVYGYTF. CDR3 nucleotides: TGTGCCAGCAGTGAAGAAGGCAGGGTCTATGGCTACACCTTC.